The T cell receptor (beta chain) described here comes from a study of regulatory and conventional T cells in RAG deficiency. V gave up 7 bases and J gave up 0 bases, with 10 bases separating them. CDR3 length equals 14 residues. Germline V CDR1 and CDR2: SNHLY, FYNNEI. Study-wide results and caveats: Treg unique TCR beta sequences were around 100-fold fewer in Omenn syndrome and CID/AS patients than controls. Control T-cell subsets had markedly higher Shannon entropy and lower Simpson indices than RAG-deficient patients. Patient subsets had shorter CDR3s; Omenn Treg-Tconv overlap exceeded 80%.

With regard to this clone: Its antigen is as yet unknown.

Sequencing was performed with immunoSEQ multiplex PCR; in TCRdb, only in-frame clones are kept and a portion is missing. Among 45,000 or so clones listed, just under 90% were seen once. Blood CD4+ CD25-low CD127-high conventional T cells supplied the genomic DNA template. These records were also assigned to another study, of regulatory T cells. From that paper: The primer mix had 52 TRBV and 13 TRBJ primers. In patients, unique TRB V-J pairs were restricted and V/J usage skewed, especially in Tregs.

The rearrangement uses TRBV2 and TRBJ2-1, with D possibly being TRBD1 or TRBD2 (5 bases each). The sequence derives from a human donor in good health. The sample taken for sequencing was CD4+ effector T cells sorted from blood. The CDR3 nucleotides are TGTGCCAGCATTGGGGGATTCTCCTACAATGAGCAGTTCTTC. Protein product: CASIGGFSYNEQFF.